Below, 16 T cell receptor beta chains from the same sample are listed, as sequenced in a study of cytomegalovirus exposure and HLA in healthy donors. The PCR used 60 Vbeta and 13 Jbeta primers. TCRdb's copy holds only in-frame clones and misses some; the assay was immunoSEQ multiplex PCR. The sample consists of 100,000 or so clones, around 84% of them appearing once. Sequencing was carried out using PBMCs. Source of these receptors: a man aged 25 to 45 in good health and CMV-seronegative.

For the CDR3, the DNA is TGTGCCACCCAGAACACTAGCTTCCAGGGCGCCGGGGAGCTGTTTTTT. Encoded protein: CATQNTSFQGAGELFF. V and J are TRBV2 and TRBJ2-2, with D maybe TRBD2 (6 bases). Germline V gives CDR1 SNHLY, CDR2 FYNNEI. Trimming took off 10 bases at V and 6 bases at J, with 24 bases between the two ends. The length of the CDR3 is 16 residues.

In DNA form, the CDR3 reads TGTGCCAGCAGCGTAGGGTACGGGGGTAAACTGTTTTTT. Residues: CASSVGYGGKLFF. J is TRBJ1-4 and V is TRBV9, with D possibly TRBD1 on 5 matching bases. CDR1 SGDLS and CDR2 YYNGEE come from the germline V gene. The V end was cut by 0 bases, the J end by 11 bases, with 11 bases between. There are 13 residues in the CDR3.

The V gene is TRBV28, the J gene TRBJ2-2, with D maybe TRBD2 (5 bases). Trimming stripped 3 bases from V and 1 base from J, with 9 bases between. The CDR3 extends over 15 amino acids. Germline assignment: CDR1 MDHEN and CDR2 SYDVKM. CDR3 DNA sequence: TGTGCCAGCAGTTTCCCGGGGATGAACACCGGGGAGCTGTTTTTT. The encoded protein is CASSFPGMNTGELFF.

This clone is a singleton in its sample. The gene calls are TRBV11-2 and TRBJ2-7; TRBD2 is a possible D gene (6 bases). Per germline, CDR1 SGHAT and CDR2 FQNNGV. The CDR3 sequence is 15 residues long. Trimming stripped 1 base from V and 0 bases from J, with 10 bases between. The CDR3, as DNA: TGTGCCAGCAGCTTAGTGGAGGGTATCTCCTACGAGCAGTACTTC. This encodes CASSLVEGISYEQYF.

The chain has TRBV7-9 and TRBJ2-7; the match to TRBD1 covers 8 bases. The CDR3 loop spans 16 amino acids. V dropped 5 bases and J dropped 1; count of bases not matched to a gene: 10. Germline assignment: CDR1 SEHNR and CDR2 FQNEAQ (reference sequence). The DNA of the CDR3 is TGTGCCAGCAGCCCCGGACAGGGAGATAGATCCTACGAGCAGTACTTC. It codes for CASSPGQGDRSYEQYF.

This clone was detected a few times. This chain connects TRBV7-6 to TRBJ2-2; D not certain. The CDR3 is 14 amino acids. V was pared by 1 base and J by 4 bases, with 7 bases between. From germline, CDR1 is SGHVS and CDR2 FNYEAQ. Here the CDR3 reads CASSLVSGTGELFF. The CDR3 DNA reads as TGTGCCAGCAGCTTAGTTTCAGGCACCGGGGAGCTGTTTTTT.

The genes are TRBV28 and TRBJ2-1, with D perhaps matching TRBD2 (6 bases). Trimming stripped 6 bases from V and 6 bases from J, with 15 bases between. There are 14 residues in the CDR3. Germline values: CDR1 MDHEN, CDR2 SYDVKM. CDR3 DNA sequence: TGTGCCAGCAGACCTAGGGACTCGAGCAATGAGCAGTTCTTC. Translation: CASRPRDSSNEQFF.

The chain is built from TRBV4-3 and TRBJ2-2, with TRBD1 as a possible D gene (6 bases). From germline, CDR1 is LGHNA and CDR2 YSLEER. This CDR3 has 16 amino acids. Trimming took off 4 bases at V and 0 bases at J, with 12 bases between the two ends. CDR3 sequence (DNA): TGCGCCAGCAGCCCGAGGGACACCACGAACACCGGGGAGCTGTTTTTT. Residues: CASSPRDTTNTGELFF.

The rearrangement uses TRBV7-8 and TRBJ2-1; TRBD2 aligns across 7 bases. Trimming took 5 bases from V and 6 from J; bases not matched to a gene: 16. This CDR3 region has 17 residues. Germline loops: CDR1 SGHVS, CDR2 FQNEAQ. The CDR3 loop is CASSNKRGGIFSNEQFF. CDR3 sequence (DNA): TGTGCCAGCAGCAACAAGCGGGGAGGGATTTTCTCCAATGAGCAGTTCTTC.

J is TRBJ2-3 and V is TRBV7-6, with TRBD2 matching 10 bases. After removal of 5 bases from V and 7 bases from J, the junction contained 9 bases not matched to a gene. The CDR3 spans 15 residues. Germline CDR1 and CDR2: SGHVS and FNYEAQ. The CDR3 coding sequence is TGTGCCAGCAGCCCAATAGCGGGGGGCGGAAATACGCAGTATTTT. This codes for CASSPIAGGGNTQYF.

V gene TRBV5-1 combines with J gene TRBJ2-2; D gene uncertain. CDR3 length equals 16 residues. The V end lost 4 bases, the J end lost 2 bases, and 15 bases lay between the germline ends. CDR1 and CDR2 from the germline V gene are SGHRS and YFSETQ. The CDR3 nucleotides read TGCGCCAGCAGCGAAGGAATCAGGTCAAACACCGGGGAGCTGTTTTTT. Its translation is CASSEGIRSNTGELFF. Filled out from reference TRBV5-1 and TRBJ2-2, the complete variable domain reads KAGVTQTPRYLIKTRGQQVTLSCSPISGHRSVSWYQQTPGQGLQFLFEYFSETQRNKGNFPGRFSGRQFSNSRSEMNVSTLELGDSALYLCASSEGIRSNTGELFFGEGSRLTVL.

This clone was detected only a few times. This rearrangement joins TRBV6-1 to TRBJ1-2; D is perhaps TRBD1 (6 bases). V lost 3 bases, J lost 7 bases, and 12 bases lay in between. Germline assignment: CDR1 MNHNS and CDR2 SASEGT. The CDR3 runs 13 residues. CDR3 sequence (DNA): TGTGCCAGCAGTGAGTCACAGGGTTTTGGCTACACCTTC. As protein: CASSESQGFGYTF.

CDR3 sequence reads: CSVERNRGTTTEAFF. CDR3 nucleotide sequence: TGCAGCGTTGAACGTAACAGGGGCACGACCACTGAAGCTTTCTTT. This chain joins TRBV29-1 and TRBJ1-1, with 7 positions matching TRBD1. J gave up 4 bases and V 2 bases, and 10 bases lay outside the gene matches. The germline V gene has CDR1 SQVTM and CDR2 ANQGSEA. The CDR3 runs 15 residues.

The CDR3 sequence: CASSLVAGVTYEQYF. The CDR3, as DNA: TGTGCCAGCAGCTTAGTGGCGGGTGTGACCTACGAGCAGTACTTC. This chain links TRBV7-2 with TRBJ2-7; a weak D match, TRBD2 (5 bases). The CDR3 consists of 15 residues. Germline V gene sequence: CDR1 SGHTA, CDR2 FQGNSA. V was cut by 1 base and J by 2 bases, with 12 bases left in between.

The chain links TRBV6-1 to TRBJ2-3; 9 bases align to TRBD2. This CDR3 contains 14 residues. J gave up 4 bases and V 4 bases, and 3 bases lay outside the gene matches. Germline CDR1 and CDR2: MNHNS and SASEGT. The CDR3 coding sequence is TGTGCCAGCAGTGTAGGCGGGGGGGCAGATACGCAGTATTTT. Translation gives CASSVGGGADTQYF.

The chain is built from TRBV28 and TRBJ2-7, with D perhaps matching TRBD2 (6 bases). The germline CDR1 and CDR2 sequences are MDHEN and SYDVKM. The CDR3 length is 14 residues. V was clipped by 8 bases and J by 0 bases, with 14 bases between them. CDR3 sequence reads: CASGLGGDSYEQYF. Here the CDR3 DNA reads TGTGCCAGCGGGCTAGGCGGGGACTCCTACGAGCAGTACTTC.